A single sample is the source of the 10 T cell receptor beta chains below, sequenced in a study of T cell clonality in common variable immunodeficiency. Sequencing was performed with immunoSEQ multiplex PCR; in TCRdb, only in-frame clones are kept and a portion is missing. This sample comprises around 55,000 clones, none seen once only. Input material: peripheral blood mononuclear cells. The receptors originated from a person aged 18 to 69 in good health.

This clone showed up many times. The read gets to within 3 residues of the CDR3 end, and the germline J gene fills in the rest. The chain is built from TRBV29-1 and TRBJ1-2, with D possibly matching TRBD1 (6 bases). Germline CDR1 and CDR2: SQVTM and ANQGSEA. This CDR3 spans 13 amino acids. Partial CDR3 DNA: TGCAGCGTTGAAGGGCAGGGGCGGTGGGGC. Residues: CSVEGQGRWG. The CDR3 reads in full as CSVEGQGRWGYTF.

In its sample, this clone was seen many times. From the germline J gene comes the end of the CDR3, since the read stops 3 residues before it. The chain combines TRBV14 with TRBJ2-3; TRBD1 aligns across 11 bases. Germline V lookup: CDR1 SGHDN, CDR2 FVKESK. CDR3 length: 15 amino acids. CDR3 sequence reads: CASSQGQGDWETQYF. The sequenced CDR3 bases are TGTGCCAGCAGCCAGGGACAGGGGGATTGGGAGACG. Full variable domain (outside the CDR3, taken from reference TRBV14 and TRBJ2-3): EAGVTQFPSHSVIEKGQTVTLRCDPISGHDNLYWYRRVMGKEIKFLLHFVKESKQDESGMPNNRFLAERTGGTYSTLKVQPAELEDSGVYFCASSQGQGDWETQYFGPGTRLTVL.

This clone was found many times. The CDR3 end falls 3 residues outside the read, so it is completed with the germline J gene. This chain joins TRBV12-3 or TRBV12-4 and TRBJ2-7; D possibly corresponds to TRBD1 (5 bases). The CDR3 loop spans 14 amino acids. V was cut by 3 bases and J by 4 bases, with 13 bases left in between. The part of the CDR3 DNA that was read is TGTGCCAGCAGTTTTCGGGCAGGGAATTACGAG. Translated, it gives CASSFRAGNYE. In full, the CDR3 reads CASSFRAGNYEQYF.

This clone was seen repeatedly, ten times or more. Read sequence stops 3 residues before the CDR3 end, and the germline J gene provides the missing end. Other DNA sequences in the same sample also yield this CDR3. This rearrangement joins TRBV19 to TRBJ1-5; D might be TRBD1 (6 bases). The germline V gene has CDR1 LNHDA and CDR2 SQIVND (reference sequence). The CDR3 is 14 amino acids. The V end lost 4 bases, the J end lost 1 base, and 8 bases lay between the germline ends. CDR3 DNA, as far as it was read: TGTGCCAGTAGTACTCAGGGGAGCAATCAGCCC. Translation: CASSTQGSNQP. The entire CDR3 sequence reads CASSTQGSNQPQHF.

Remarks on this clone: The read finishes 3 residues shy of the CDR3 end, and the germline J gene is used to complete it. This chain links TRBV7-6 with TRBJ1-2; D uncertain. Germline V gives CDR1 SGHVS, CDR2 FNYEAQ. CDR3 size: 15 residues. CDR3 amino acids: CASSPLPEFTDTYTF. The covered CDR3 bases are TGTGCCAGCAGCCCCTTGCCTGAGTTCACAGATACC.

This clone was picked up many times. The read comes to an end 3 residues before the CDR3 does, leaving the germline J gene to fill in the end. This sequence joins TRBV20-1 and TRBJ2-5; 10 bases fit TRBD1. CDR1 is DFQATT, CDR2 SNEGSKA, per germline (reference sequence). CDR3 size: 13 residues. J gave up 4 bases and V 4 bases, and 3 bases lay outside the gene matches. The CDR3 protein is CSAKTGGPETQYF. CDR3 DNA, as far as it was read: TGCAGTGCTAAGACAGGGGGCCCAGAGACC.

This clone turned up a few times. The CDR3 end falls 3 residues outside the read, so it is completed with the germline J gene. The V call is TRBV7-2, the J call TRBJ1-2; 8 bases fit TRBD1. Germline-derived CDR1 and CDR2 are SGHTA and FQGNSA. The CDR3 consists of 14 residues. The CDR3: CASSPWTGTDTYTF. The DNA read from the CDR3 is TGTGCCAGCAGCCCCTGGACAGGGACAGATACC.

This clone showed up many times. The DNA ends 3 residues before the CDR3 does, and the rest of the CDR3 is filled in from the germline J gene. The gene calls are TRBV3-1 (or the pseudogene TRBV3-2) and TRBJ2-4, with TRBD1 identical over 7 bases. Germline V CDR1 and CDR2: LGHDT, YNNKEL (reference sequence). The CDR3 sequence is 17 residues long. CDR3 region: CASSQDGQGVFNYGQYF. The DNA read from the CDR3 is TGTGCCAGCAGCCAAGATGGGCAGGGGGTTTTCAACTATGGT.

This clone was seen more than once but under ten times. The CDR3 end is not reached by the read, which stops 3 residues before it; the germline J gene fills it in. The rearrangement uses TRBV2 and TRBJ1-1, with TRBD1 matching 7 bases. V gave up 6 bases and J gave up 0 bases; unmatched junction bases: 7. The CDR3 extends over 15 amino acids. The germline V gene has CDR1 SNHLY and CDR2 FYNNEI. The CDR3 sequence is CASSSRQGVNTEAFF. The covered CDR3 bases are TGTGCCAGCAGCTCTAGACAGGGAGTGAACACTGAA.

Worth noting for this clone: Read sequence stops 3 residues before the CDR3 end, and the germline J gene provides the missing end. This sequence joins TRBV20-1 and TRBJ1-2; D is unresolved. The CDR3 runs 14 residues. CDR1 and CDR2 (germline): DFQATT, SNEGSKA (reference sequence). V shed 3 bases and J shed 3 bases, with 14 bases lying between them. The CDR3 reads CSARETLAHYGYTF. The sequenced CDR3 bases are TGCAGTGCTAGGGAGACACTCGCCCACTATGGC.